This note documents a single TCR beta chain sequence. What this receptor recognizes is not known. Base qualities are missing; no much larger clone stands one base away. The source of the sample is a study of radiation and T cells in renal cell carcinoma (dated by TCRdb to 2020 to 2021). Study-wide context: The samples were obtained from a clinical trial, where primary renal cell carcinomas were treated with 15 Gy stereotactic body radiation therapy and then removed by nephrectomy 4 weeks afterward. In total, roughly 53 samples underwent TCR beta sequencing: about 26 tumors plus 27 peripheral blood samples. In the approximately 53 samples combined, 4,016,671 unique CDR3 nucleotide sequences were found, encoding roughly 2,500,000 unique CDR3 amino acid sequences. Points the paper makes about the study in general: Because no pretreatment tumor biopsies were available, whether clonotypes were present in the tumor at baseline could not be determined. An increase in top tumor clonotypes in blood was observed from baseline to 2 weeks post-radiation, followed by contraction by 4 weeks, which was taken to suggest transient expansion of tumor-resident clones. The single-armed trial design could not address effects of radiation dose or scheduling on the TCR repertoire. Blood repertoire dynamics were not followed beyond 4 weeks after treatment.

The time point label of this sample denotes: blood 2 weeks post-SBRT. The treatment or condition label corresponds to: 15 Gy SBRT to primary tumor, nephrectomy 4 weeks later. To follow tumor-enriched clonotypes, peripheral blood was collected serially from radiation-treated patients at baseline and again at 2 weeks and 4 weeks after SBRT. Every patient's renal cell carcinoma showed clear cell pathology. Genomic DNA for TCR sequencing was prepared using the QIAamp DNA Blood Mini Kit (Qiagen). Only samples passing all quality control checks were included in the analyses. Following the manufacturer's recommendations, the immunoSEQ kit was used to generate TCR beta libraries from genomic DNA. Library preparation used a first multiplex PCR with proprietary primers, then a second PCR adding unique barcodes, with bead cleanups after each round. A positive control reaction and a negative control reaction, both provided in the kit, were run with every batch of samples. The final libraries were assessed on an Agilent 4200 TapeStation D1000 ScreenTape, pooled by volume, and quantified by qPCR. Sequencing was performed on an Illumina NextSeq500 using a MidOutput 150-cycle cartridge, with 156 Read1 cycles, 15 Index1 cycles, and the kit custom primers. The pooled library was loaded at around 1 pM, and about 20% PhiX control was spiked in. In the paper's pipeline: Vendor-processed data were analyzed in R, and a clonotype was defined as all T cells sharing the same CDR3 nucleotide sequence. For clone abundance analyses, frequencies were normalized to the 10,000 most abundant clones in each sample. Public T cell clones, which averaged fewer than five per sample, were removed prior to analysis. Tumor-enriched and baseline blood-enriched clonotypes were defined by at least a 32-fold difference in abundance between compartments. A beta-binomial differential abundance model was applied to find clonotypes that expanded or contracted between blood time points. Similarity between tumor and blood repertoires was quantified using the Baroni-Urbani and Buser coefficient, and groups were compared with two-tailed Wilcoxon tests in R. The table was pulled from immuneACCESS by TCRdb, which kept in-frame rearrangements only. Such tables lose some clones; where checked, under half of the loss comes from unresolved V genes, and the rest has no known cause. The V and J calls and the clone size are those of that table, but D and trimming were determined from the DNA. The sample table holds about 150,000 clones, of which about 91% were seen once. The ten largest clones take up 10% to 15% of the sample.

The germline V gene supplies CDR1 MNHEY and CDR2 SVGAGI. The germline ends are 14 bases apart after V is trimmed by 6 bases and J by 3 bases. Taken from cysteine to phenylalanine, the CDR3 has 14 residues. Only the CDR3 portion is preserved as DNA: 42 bases, with reading frame beginning at the first base. This chain is built from TRBV6-5 and TRBJ1-1, and possibly TRBD1, on 6 matching bases. This clonotype was sampled from a woman aged 50 to 60 with renal cell carcinoma. The sequences come from blood, collected from a patient whose treatment included radiotherapy and nephrectomy. The base sequence is TGTGCCAGCAGGGACGGGGGCGGTTACACTGAAGCTTTCTTT. It specifies CASRDGGGYTEAFF.